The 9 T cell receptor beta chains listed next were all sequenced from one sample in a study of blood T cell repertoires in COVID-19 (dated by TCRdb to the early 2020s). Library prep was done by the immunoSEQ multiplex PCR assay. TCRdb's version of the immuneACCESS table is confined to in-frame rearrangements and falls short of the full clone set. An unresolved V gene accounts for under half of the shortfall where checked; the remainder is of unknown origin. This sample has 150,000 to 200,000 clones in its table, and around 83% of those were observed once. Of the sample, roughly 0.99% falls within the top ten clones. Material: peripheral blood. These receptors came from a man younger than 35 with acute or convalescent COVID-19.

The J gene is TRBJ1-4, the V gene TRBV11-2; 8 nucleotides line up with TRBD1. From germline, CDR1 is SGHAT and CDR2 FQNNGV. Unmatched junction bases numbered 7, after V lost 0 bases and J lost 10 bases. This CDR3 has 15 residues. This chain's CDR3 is CASSLDRTGWPKLFF. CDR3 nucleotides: TGTGCCAGCAGCTTAGATCGGACAGGGTGGCCAAAACTGTTTTTT.

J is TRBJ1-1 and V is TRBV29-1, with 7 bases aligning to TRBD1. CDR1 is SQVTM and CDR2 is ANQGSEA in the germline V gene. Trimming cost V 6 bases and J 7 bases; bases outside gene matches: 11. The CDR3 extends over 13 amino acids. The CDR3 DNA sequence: TGCAGCGTCCAACCGGGACAGAAAGGTGAAGCTTTCTTT. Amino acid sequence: CSVQPGQKGEAFF.

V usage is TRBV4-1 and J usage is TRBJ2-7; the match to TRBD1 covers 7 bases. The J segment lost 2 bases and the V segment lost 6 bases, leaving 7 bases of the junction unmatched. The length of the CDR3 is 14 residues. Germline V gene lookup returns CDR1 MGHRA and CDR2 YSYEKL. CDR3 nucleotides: TGCGCCAGCAGGAGTCCGGGACAGACCTACGAGCAGTACGTC. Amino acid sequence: CASRSPGQTYEQYV.

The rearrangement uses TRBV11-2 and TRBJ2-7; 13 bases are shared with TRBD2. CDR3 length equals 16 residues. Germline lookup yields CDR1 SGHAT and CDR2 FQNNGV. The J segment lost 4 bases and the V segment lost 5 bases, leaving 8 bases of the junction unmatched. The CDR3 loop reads CASSEQGLAGRYEQYF. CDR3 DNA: TGTGCCAGCAGCGAACAGGGACTAGCGGGGAGGTACGAGCAGTACTTC. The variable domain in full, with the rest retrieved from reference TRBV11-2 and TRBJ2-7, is EAGVAQSPRYKIIEKRQSVAFWCNPISGHATLYWYQQILGQGPKLLIQFQNNGVVDDSQLPKDRFSAERLKGVDSTLKIQPAKLEDSAVYLCASSEQGLAGRYEQYFGPGTRLTVT.

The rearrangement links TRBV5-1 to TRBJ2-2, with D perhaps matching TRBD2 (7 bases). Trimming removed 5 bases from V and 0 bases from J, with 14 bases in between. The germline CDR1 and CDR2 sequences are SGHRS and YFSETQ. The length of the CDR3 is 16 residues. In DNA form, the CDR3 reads TGCGCCAGCAGAATGGGGGGGCTTGCGAACACCGGGGAGCTGTTTTTT. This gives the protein CASRMGGLANTGELFF.

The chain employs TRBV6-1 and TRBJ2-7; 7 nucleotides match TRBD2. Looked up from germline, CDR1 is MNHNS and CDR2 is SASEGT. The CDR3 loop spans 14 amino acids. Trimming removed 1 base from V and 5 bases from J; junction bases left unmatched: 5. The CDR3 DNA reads TGTGCCAGCAGTGAAGGGGGAGGGACCAACGAGCAGTACTTC. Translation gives CASSEGGGTNEQYF.

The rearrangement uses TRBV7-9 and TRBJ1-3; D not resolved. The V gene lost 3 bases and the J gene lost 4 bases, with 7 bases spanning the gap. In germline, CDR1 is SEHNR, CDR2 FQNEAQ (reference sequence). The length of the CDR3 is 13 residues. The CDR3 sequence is CASSFMSGNTIYF. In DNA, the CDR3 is TGTGCCAGCAGCTTCATGTCAGGAAACACCATATATTTT.

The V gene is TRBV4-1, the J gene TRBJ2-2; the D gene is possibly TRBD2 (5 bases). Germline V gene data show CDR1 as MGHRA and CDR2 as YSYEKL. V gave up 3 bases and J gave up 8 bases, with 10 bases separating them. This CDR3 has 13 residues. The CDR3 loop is CASSQAAGGELFF. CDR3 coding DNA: TGCGCCAGCAGCCAGGCCGCGGGTGGGGAGCTGTTTTTT.

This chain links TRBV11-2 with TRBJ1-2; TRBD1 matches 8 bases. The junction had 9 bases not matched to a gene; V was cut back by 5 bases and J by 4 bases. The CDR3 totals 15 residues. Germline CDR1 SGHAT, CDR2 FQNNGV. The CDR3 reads CASSPTGTGAYGYTF. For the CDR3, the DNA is TGTGCCAGCAGCCCGACCGGGACAGGCGCCTATGGCTACACCTTC.